Listed here are 30 T cell receptor beta chains from one sample, sequenced in a study of T cell repertoires in cytomegalovirus infection. TCRdb re-analysed the reads in MiXCR, keeping a single row per CDR3 protein. The sample holds approximately 130,000 distinct CDR3 sequences, 8% to 9% seen once. Material for sequencing was PBMCs. The receptors derive from a human donor in good health (CMV status not recorded). Some clones in this sample may be carry-over from other donors' samples.

The table lists this clonotype with many counts. The chain carries TRBV5-4 and TRBJ2-2, with D possibly TRBD2 on 6 matching bases. Germline V lookup: CDR1 SGHNT, CDR2 YYREEE (reference sequence). The CDR3 consists of 15 residues. V lost 1 base, J lost 1 base, and 8 bases lay in between. The CDR3 DNA is TGTGCCAGCAGCTTGTACGGGAGGAACACCGGGGAGCTGTTTTTT. It is translated as CASSLYGRNTGELFF. Supplemented by reference TRBV5-4 and TRBJ2-2, the full variable domain reads ETGVTQSPTHLIKTRGQQVTLRCSSQSGHNTVSWYQQALGQGPQFIFQYYREEENGRGNFPPRFSGLQFPNYSSELNVNALELDDSALYLCASSLYGRNTGELFFGEGSRLTVL.

The sample holds many counts of this clonotype. The rearrangement joins TRBV5-4 to TRBJ1-3, with a possible D match to TRBD1 (6 bases). Germline V CDR1 and CDR2: SGHNT, YYREEE (reference sequence). Deletions cut 0 bases from V and 0 bases from J, with 10 bases between. The CDR3 totals 16 residues. CDR3 in DNA: TGTGCCAGCAGCTTGGGGCGGGACAACTCTGGAAACACCATATATTTT. Protein: CASSLGRDNSGNTIYF.

This chain connects TRBV20-1 to TRBJ1-2, with 8 bases fitting TRBD1. Germline CDR1 is DFQATT and CDR2 is SNEGSKA (reference sequence). The CDR3 runs 14 residues. The V and J ends lost 5 bases and 3 bases, in that order; junction bases with no gene match: 8. The CDR3 DNA reads TGCAGTGCTTCTTCTCGGGACAGGCACTATGGCTACACCTTC. Its translation is CSASSRDRHYGYTF.

This clonotype was seen at least ten times. The genes are TRBV7-2 and TRBJ1-3, with D uncertain. Trimming pared 3 bases from V and 0 bases from J, leaving 9 bases between. This CDR3 has 15 residues. In germline, CDR1 is SGHTA, CDR2 FQGNSA. CDR3 protein: CASSFKRHSGNTIYF. DNA of the CDR3: TGTGCCAGCAGCTTCAAACGGCACTCTGGAAACACCATATATTTT.

The chain recombines TRBV18 with TRBJ2-3, with a tentative D call TRBD2 (6 bases). Looked up from germline, CDR1 is KGHSH and CDR2 is LQKENI. V lost 4 bases to trimming and J lost 2 bases, with 16 bases between them. This CDR3 is built from 16 residues. The CDR3 coding sequence is TGTGCCAGCTCACTTGAGGGACTGACCGCCACAGATACGCAGTATTTT. Translating it yields CASSLEGLTATDTQYF.

This clonotype was observed a few times. The J gene is TRBJ2-1, the V gene TRBV2, with D unresolved. Trimming pared 8 bases from V and 8 bases from J, leaving 19 bases between. This CDR3 is 14 amino acids long. Per the germline V gene, CDR1 is SNHLY and CDR2 is FYNNEI. The CDR3 DNA reads as TGTGCCAGCGGCCAGATCGGAACAATCGATGAGCAGTTCTTC. This codes for CASGQIGTIDEQFF.

This clonotype was seen ten or more times. The chain links TRBV2 to TRBJ2-1; TRBD2 aligns across 7 bases. J lost 1 base, V lost 1 base, and 1 base had no gene match. CDR3 size: 15 residues. The V gene's germline CDR1 is SNHLY and CDR2 FYNNEI. The CDR3 sequence is CASSEGGGSYNEQFF. CDR3 nucleotides: TGTGCCAGCAGTGAAGGGGGGGGGTCCTACAATGAGCAGTTCTTC.

The rearrangement uses TRBV28 and TRBJ1-2; a weak D match, TRBD1 (5 bases). Trimming took off 8 bases at V and 2 bases at J, with 12 bases between the two ends. The CDR3 has 13 residues. CDR1 is MDHEN, CDR2 SYDVKM, per germline. CDR3 in amino acids: CASQPGDNYGYTF. For the CDR3, the DNA is TGTGCCAGCCAGCCGGGGGACAACTATGGCTACACCTTC.

This clonotype was seen many times. This chain uses TRBV7-2 with TRBJ2-7; 10 bases match TRBD2. Per the germline V gene, CDR1 is SGHTA and CDR2 is FQGNSA. V was clipped by 5 bases and J by 1 base; unmatched bases: 5. The CDR3 is 15 amino acids. The CDR3 nucleotides read TGTGCCAGCAGCCACACTAGCGGGGTGTCCTACGAGCAGTACTTC. It is translated as CASSHTSGVSYEQYF.

This clonotype was recorded at least ten times. The chain is built from TRBV4-2 and TRBJ1-5; D gene ambiguous. In germline, CDR1 is LGHNA, CDR2 YNFKEQ. The CDR3 runs to 13 residues. Trimming cost V 1 base and J 7 bases, with 8 bases left between them. The CDR3 DNA follows: TGTGCCAGCAGCCAAGGTCGGCAACAGCCCCAGCATTTT. This encodes CASSQGRQQPQHF.

There are a few counts of this clonotype. The J gene is TRBJ2-1, the V gene TRBV6-2 or TRBV6-3; 11 nucleotides agree with TRBD2. The V gene's germline CDR1 is MNHEY and CDR2 SVGEGT. J gave up 0 bases and V 2 bases, and 12 bases lay outside the gene matches. The CDR3 is 20 amino acids. The CDR3 region has the DNA TGTGCCAGCAGTTACCCTCGGGGTAGCGGGGGGGCCCGCTCCTACAATGAGCAGTTCTTC. Translating it yields CASSYPRGSGGARSYNEQFF.

The table lists this clonotype with many counts. The CDR3, as DNA: TGTGCCAGCAGTTACTTTCATGGACAGACCGAAAGGACGTACTTC. Its protein product is CASSYFHGQTERTYF. The J gene is TRBJ2-7, the V gene TRBV6-5; TRBD1 is a possible D gene (6 bases). The germline V gene has CDR1 MNHEY and CDR2 SVGAGI. The ends were cut back, 1 base at V and 12 bases at J, with 22 bases in the middle. The CDR3 contains 15 residues.

This clonotype was seen ten or more times. The rearrangement joins TRBV7-2 to TRBJ1-1, with TRBD1 matching 7 bases. Trimming removed 1 base from V and 4 bases from J; junction bases left unmatched: 6. In germline, CDR1 is SGHTA, CDR2 FQGNSA. This CDR3 region has 15 residues. The CDR3 protein is CASSLGTGWITEAFF. The DNA for the CDR3 is TGTGCCAGCAGCTTAGGGACAGGATGGATCACTGAAGCTTTCTTT.

This clonotype was counted ten times or more. The chain has TRBV7-3 and TRBJ2-1; D gene ambiguous. Trimming shortened V by 1 base and J by 2 bases, and 9 bases separated the two germline ends. Looked up from germline, CDR1 is SGHTA and CDR2 is FQGTGA. The CDR3 length is 15 residues. CDR3: CASSLRPGTYNEQFF. CDR3 nucleotide sequence: TGTGCCAGCAGCTTAAGGCCAGGTACCTACAATGAGCAGTTCTTC.

V is TRBV6-5 and J is TRBJ1-5; the D gene is possibly TRBD1 (5 bases). Per germline, CDR1 MNHEY and CDR2 SVGAGI. The CDR3 has 14 residues. The ends were cut back, 2 bases at V and 9 bases at J, with 14 bases in the middle. The CDR3 protein is CASSYGQGAGPQHF. The CDR3 coding sequence is TGTGCCAGCAGTTACGGCCAGGGCGCCGGGCCCCAGCATTTT.

This clonotype has at least ten counts. The chain combines TRBV6-1 with TRBJ2-1; D might be TRBD2 (7 bases). The CDR3 spans 13 residues. CDR1 MNHNS and CDR2 SASEGT come from the germline V gene. Deletions cut 10 bases from V and 4 bases from J, with 14 bases between. The CDR3 region is CATRGDIYNEQFF. The CDR3 DNA reads as TGTGCCACACGGGGGGACATATACAATGAGCAGTTCTTC.

This clonotype came up a few times. This rearrangement joins TRBV2 to TRBJ2-2; 10 bases fit TRBD2. From germline, CDR1 is SNHLY and CDR2 FYNNEI. Germline trimming cut 6 bases from V and 0 bases from J; bases unmatched to any gene: 10. CDR3 length equals 18 residues. CDR3 amino acids: CASSAPSGGAPNTGELFF. The DNA of the CDR3 is TGTGCCAGCAGCGCCCCTAGCGGGGGCGCCCCGAACACCGGGGAGCTGTTTTTT. The complete variable domain, with remaining parts taken from reference TRBV2 and TRBJ2-2, reads EPEVTQTPSHQVTQMGQEVILRCVPISNHLYFYWYRQILGQKVEFLVSFYNNEISEKSEIFDDQFSVERPDGSNFTLKIRSTKLEDSAMYFCASSAPSGGAPNTGELFFGEGSRLTVL.

This clonotype was seen a few times. J is TRBJ1-1 and V is TRBV10-3, with TRBD1 identical over 9 bases. CDR3 size: 12 residues. CDR1 is ENHRY and CDR2 is SYGVKD in the germline V gene. V shed 11 bases and J 4 bases; nucleotides not matched to a gene: 5. CDR3 in DNA: TGTGCCTCGGGACAGGGATCCACTGAAGCTTTCTTT. This codes for CASGQGSTEAFF.

This clonotype was observed many times. The chain joins TRBV12-5 to TRBJ2-1, with D perhaps given as TRBD1 or TRBD2 (6 bases each). The CDR3 loop spans 11 amino acids. Germline V gene lookup returns CDR1 LGHNT and CDR2 FRNRAP. This CDR3 is CASLGGVEQFF. The CDR3 DNA reads TGTGCCAGTTTGGGGGGCGTTGAGCAGTTCTTC.

This clonotype was recorded many times. The chain links TRBV2 to TRBJ1-5, with 8 bases fitting TRBD1. J was trimmed by 1 base and V by 3 bases; bases with no gene match: 14. The germline V gene encodes CDR1 SNHLY and CDR2 FYNNEI. The CDR3 covers 19 residues. Here the CDR3 reads CASSDLQTGVPSSNQPQHF. In nucleotides, the CDR3 is TGTGCCAGCAGTGACTTGCAGACAGGGGTCCCTTCGAGCAATCAGCCCCAGCATTTT.

This clonotype was recorded many times. V usage is TRBV10-2 and J usage is TRBJ2-3; 14 bases align to TRBD2. CDR1 is WSHSY, CDR2 SAAADI, per germline. The CDR3 is made up of 18 amino acids. V shed 2 bases, J shed 0 bases, and the junction held 4 bases outside the gene matches. DNA of the CDR3: TGCGCCAGCAGTGAGGGACTAGCGGGGGGCCCTAGCACAGATACGCAGTATTTT. Protein: CASSEGLAGGPSTDTQYF.

This clonotype was detected ten times or more. The genes are TRBV4-1 and TRBJ1-2; 8 nucleotides agree with TRBD1. The CDR3 consists of 14 residues. With 0 bases clipped from V and 4 bases from J, the junction kept 1 base outside the gene matches. CDR1 is MGHRA, CDR2 YSYEKL, per germline. Written as DNA, the CDR3 is TGCGCCAGCAGCCAAGAAGGACAGGGCTATGGCTACACCTTC. Protein product: CASSQEGQGYGYTF.

The chain uses TRBV3-1 and TRBJ2-6; no firm D call. This CDR3 has 18 residues. Per the germline V gene, CDR1 is LGHDT and CDR2 is YNNKEL (reference sequence). The V end was cut by 0 bases, the J end by 1 base, with 13 bases between. CDR3 sequence reads: CASSQDGRRLSGANVLTF. The CDR3 nucleotides read TGTGCCAGCAGCCAAGATGGCCGGCGTTTGTCTGGGGCCAACGTCCTGACTTTC.

This clonotype was detected many times. The V call is TRBV5-5, the J call TRBJ2-7, with D tentatively TRBD1 (5 bases). Germline CDR1 SGHKS, CDR2 YYEKEE (reference sequence). The CDR3 runs 13 residues. Trimming removed 0 bases from V and 6 bases from J, with 10 bases in between. The CDR3 sequence: CASSLGARAEQYF. CDR3 nucleotide sequence: TGTGCCAGCAGCTTGGGGGCCAGGGCCGAGCAGTACTTC.

This clonotype has at least ten counts. The chain couples TRBV6-5 to TRBJ1-2, with TRBD1 as a possible D gene (6 bases). The CDR3 contains 15 residues. From germline, CDR1 is MNHEY and CDR2 SVGAGI. Trimming took 0 bases from V and 7 from J, leaving 15 bases between them. Here the CDR3 reads CASSYSSSGTIGYTF. The DNA of the CDR3 is TGTGCCAGCAGTTACTCTTCGTCGGGGACAATTGGCTACACCTTC.

The sample holds many counts of this clonotype. This chain uses TRBV10-3 with TRBJ1-1, with 10 bases fitting TRBD1. Trimming took 6 bases from V and 4 from J; bases not matched to a gene: 8. The CDR3 is 15 amino acids. Germline lookup yields CDR1 ENHRY and CDR2 SYGVKD. The CDR3 region is CAISRDRGSGTEAFF. The CDR3 bases are TGTGCCATCAGCCGGGACAGGGGATCGGGCACTGAAGCTTTCTTT.

This clonotype was counted ten times or more. The genes are TRBV25-1 and TRBJ1-2; possibly TRBD1 for D (6 bases). The germline V gene encodes CDR1 MGHDK and CDR2 SYGVNS. Trimming removed 6 bases at V and 4 bases at J, with 15 bases between. This CDR3 comprises 14 residues. The DNA of the CDR3 is TGTGCCAGCAGCCCGACAGGACTAAGCTATGGCTACACCTTC. As protein: CASSPTGLSYGYTF.

At least ten counts were recorded for this clonotype. The chain joins TRBV20-1 to TRBJ1-1; D ambiguous. The ends were cut back, 5 bases at V and 1 base at J, with 17 bases in the middle. CDR1 and CDR2 (germline): DFQATT, SNEGSKA (reference sequence). The CDR3 is made up of 15 amino acids. DNA of the CDR3: TGCAGTGCTTACCCCGGAAGCAGGTGGAACACTGAAGCTTTCTTT. It translates to CSAYPGSRWNTEAFF.

The chain uses TRBV12-3 or TRBV12-4 and TRBJ2-2, with D hard to call. This CDR3 region has 14 residues. Trimming took off 2 bases at V and 7 bases at J, with 11 bases between the two ends. CDR3 DNA: TGTGCCAGCAGTTTATCCTGGGTTAACGGGGAGCTGTTTTTT. Its translation is CASSLSWVNGELFF.

J is TRBJ2-1 and V is TRBV15; 16 nucleotides agree with TRBD2. The junction had 14 bases not matched to a gene; V was cut back by 8 bases and J by 4 bases. The CDR3 covers 19 residues. From germline, CDR1 is LNHNV and CDR2 YYDKDF (reference sequence). CDR3 nucleotide sequence: TGTGCCACCGGTAGCCTGCCGGGACTAGCGGGGGGGAGATACAATGAGCAGTTCTTC. Amino acid sequence: CATGSLPGLAGGRYNEQFF.